This T cell receptor beta chain is drawn from a study of T cell repertoires in cytomegalovirus infection. Study background: CMV epitopes, recently identified HLA-C-restricted and well-studied HLA-B-restricted, were used. The public TCR beta signatures pointed to both CMV infection and matching HLA type.

Germline V lookup: CDR1 MNHEY, CDR2 SVGEGT. There are 13 residues in the CDR3. V was cut by 1 base and J by 5 bases, with 7 bases left in between. Study findings and constraints: In two of eight donors, the top clonotype was HLA-C-restricted CMV-specific. Adding up the frequency of public TCR beta families identified people who carried CMV plus the relevant HLA.

From the reads, TCRdb called clonotypes with MiXCR, one entry per CDR3 protein. The sample includes about 330,000 distinct CDR3 sequences, about 35% of them seen just once. The table lists this clonotype with a few counts. Its antigen is undetermined. This TCR was recovered from a human donor in good health (CMV status not recorded). Some clones in this sample may be carry-over from other donors' samples. The source material was cultured PBMCs, sampled from culture after CMV antigen stimulation. The rearrangement uses TRBV6-2 or TRBV6-3 and TRBJ2-3; no reliable D call. The CDR3 is CASSYLGLDTQYF. CDR3 sequence (DNA): TGTGCCAGCAGTTACTTAGGGTTAGATACGCAGTATTTT.